What follows is one T cell receptor (beta chain) and its context. The specificity of this receptor is unknown. There are no base qualities to consult, and no much larger clone falls within one base. Trimming removed 2 bases from V and 10 bases from J, leaving 12 bases between the germline ends. Looking up the germline V gene yields CDR1 SGHDN and CDR2 FVKESK. The CDR3 sequence holds 14 residues, the cysteine and phenylalanine included. The CDR3 DNA has 42 bases and is translated from base 1. The data were taken from a study of control samples from healthy donors and cancer patients (TCRdb year 2020). The library was built by means of the immunoSEQ multiplex PCR assay. TCRdb limited this immuneACCESS table to in-frame rearrangements with V and J called. A share of clones is missing; checked studies link under half to unresolved V genes, and the rest is unexplained. For this sample the table gives about 130,000 clones, of which over 75% were detected only once. The top ten clonotypes cover roughly 3.4% of the sample.

This receptor chain uses TRBV14 and TRBJ1-6; the D segment could be TRBD1, given 6 matching bases. The specimen sequenced was blood. The clonotype originates from a man in his fifties in good health. Read as DNA, the sequence is TGTGCCAGCAGCCAATCAGGGGATTTATCACCCCTCCACTTT. Its amino acids are CASSQSGDLSPLHF.